The sequence of this T cell receptor (beta chain) was determined in a study of blood T cell repertoires in COVID-19. Turning to the study itself: Some COVID-19 samples were acute and others convalescent; all came from the United States, Italy and Spain. Nucleic acid was either cDNA or gDNA, and it came from T cells, B-cell-depleted T cells, or PBMCs.

Per the authors' pipeline: Amplifying reference gene primers gave estimates of nucleated cell counts. The table came from immunoSEQ multiplex PCR; TCRdb's copy has only in-frame clones and leaves some out. That table gives V, J and clone size, and the DNA gave D and trimming. This sample has around 260,000 clones, with 88% found just once. The CDR3 runs to 17 residues. V trimming: 3 bases; J trimming: 4 bases; junction bases outside the gene matches: 11. The germline CDR1 and CDR2 sequences are SGHNT and YYREEE (reference sequence). This TCR was sampled from a human donor in a cohort sampled during active COVID-19. This chain joins TRBV5-4 and TRBJ2-5; 11 bases are shared with TRBD2. Sequenced sample: peripheral blood. CDR3 sequence reads: CASSSSLGLAGGETQYF. Here the CDR3 DNA reads TGTGCCAGCAGCTCATCTCTCGGACTAGCGGGTGGAGAGACCCAGTACTTC.